Described below is a single TCR beta chain sequence and its context. Germline lookup yields CDR1 LGHNA and CDR2 YNFKEQ. CDR3 length equals 17 residues. V gave up 4 bases and J gave up 0 bases, with 16 bases separating them. These data originate in a study of T cell clones after liver transplantation. Sequenced by immunoSEQ multiplex PCR; TCRdb stores in-frame clones only, minus some. Here the sample spans 45,000 or so clones, just over 85% being singletons. This TCR was sampled from a human patient who received a liver transplant. The graft donor may have contributed some T cells. Sequenced here: CD4+ T cells from blood, sampled 24 months after liver transplant. The rearrangement joins TRBV4-2 to TRBJ2-1, with D possibly being TRBD1 or TRBD2 (7 bases each). This CDR3 reads CASSPGGAGPSYNEQFF. Here the CDR3 DNA reads TGTGCCAGCAGCCCAGGGGGGGCGGGGCCCTCCTACAATGAGCAGTTCTTC.